This entry lists 2 T cell receptor beta chains sequenced from one sample in a study of cytomegalovirus exposure and HLA in healthy donors. 13 Jbeta primers and 60 Vbeta primers were used for the PCR. Assay: immunoSEQ multiplex PCR; the TCRdb copy retains only in-frame clones and omits some. The sample contains about 240,000 clones, around 81% of which appear only once. The sequencing sample was made of PBMCs. The source is a woman aged 55-69 years in good health and CMV-seropositive.

This clone appeared once. The chain uses TRBV6-5 and TRBJ2-2; possible D gene TRBD1, 7 bases. This CDR3 region has 15 residues. CDR1 MNHEY and CDR2 SVGAGI come from the germline V gene. Trimming shortened V by 6 bases and J by 4 bases, and 15 bases separated the two germline ends. The chain's CDR3 is CASSPRQGLTGELFF. CDR3 DNA: TGTGCCAGCAGCCCCCGACAGGGACTCACCGGGGAGCTGTTTTTT.

The chain recombines TRBV10-2 with TRBJ2-7, with D possibly matching TRBD1 (6 bases). The CDR3 sequence is 12 residues long. From germline, CDR1 is WSHSY and CDR2 SAAADI. V was cut by 4 bases and J by 7 bases, with 11 bases left in between. This chain's CDR3 is CASSATRGEQYF. The CDR3 DNA sequence: TGCGCCAGCAGTGCGACCAGGGGTGAGCAGTACTTC.